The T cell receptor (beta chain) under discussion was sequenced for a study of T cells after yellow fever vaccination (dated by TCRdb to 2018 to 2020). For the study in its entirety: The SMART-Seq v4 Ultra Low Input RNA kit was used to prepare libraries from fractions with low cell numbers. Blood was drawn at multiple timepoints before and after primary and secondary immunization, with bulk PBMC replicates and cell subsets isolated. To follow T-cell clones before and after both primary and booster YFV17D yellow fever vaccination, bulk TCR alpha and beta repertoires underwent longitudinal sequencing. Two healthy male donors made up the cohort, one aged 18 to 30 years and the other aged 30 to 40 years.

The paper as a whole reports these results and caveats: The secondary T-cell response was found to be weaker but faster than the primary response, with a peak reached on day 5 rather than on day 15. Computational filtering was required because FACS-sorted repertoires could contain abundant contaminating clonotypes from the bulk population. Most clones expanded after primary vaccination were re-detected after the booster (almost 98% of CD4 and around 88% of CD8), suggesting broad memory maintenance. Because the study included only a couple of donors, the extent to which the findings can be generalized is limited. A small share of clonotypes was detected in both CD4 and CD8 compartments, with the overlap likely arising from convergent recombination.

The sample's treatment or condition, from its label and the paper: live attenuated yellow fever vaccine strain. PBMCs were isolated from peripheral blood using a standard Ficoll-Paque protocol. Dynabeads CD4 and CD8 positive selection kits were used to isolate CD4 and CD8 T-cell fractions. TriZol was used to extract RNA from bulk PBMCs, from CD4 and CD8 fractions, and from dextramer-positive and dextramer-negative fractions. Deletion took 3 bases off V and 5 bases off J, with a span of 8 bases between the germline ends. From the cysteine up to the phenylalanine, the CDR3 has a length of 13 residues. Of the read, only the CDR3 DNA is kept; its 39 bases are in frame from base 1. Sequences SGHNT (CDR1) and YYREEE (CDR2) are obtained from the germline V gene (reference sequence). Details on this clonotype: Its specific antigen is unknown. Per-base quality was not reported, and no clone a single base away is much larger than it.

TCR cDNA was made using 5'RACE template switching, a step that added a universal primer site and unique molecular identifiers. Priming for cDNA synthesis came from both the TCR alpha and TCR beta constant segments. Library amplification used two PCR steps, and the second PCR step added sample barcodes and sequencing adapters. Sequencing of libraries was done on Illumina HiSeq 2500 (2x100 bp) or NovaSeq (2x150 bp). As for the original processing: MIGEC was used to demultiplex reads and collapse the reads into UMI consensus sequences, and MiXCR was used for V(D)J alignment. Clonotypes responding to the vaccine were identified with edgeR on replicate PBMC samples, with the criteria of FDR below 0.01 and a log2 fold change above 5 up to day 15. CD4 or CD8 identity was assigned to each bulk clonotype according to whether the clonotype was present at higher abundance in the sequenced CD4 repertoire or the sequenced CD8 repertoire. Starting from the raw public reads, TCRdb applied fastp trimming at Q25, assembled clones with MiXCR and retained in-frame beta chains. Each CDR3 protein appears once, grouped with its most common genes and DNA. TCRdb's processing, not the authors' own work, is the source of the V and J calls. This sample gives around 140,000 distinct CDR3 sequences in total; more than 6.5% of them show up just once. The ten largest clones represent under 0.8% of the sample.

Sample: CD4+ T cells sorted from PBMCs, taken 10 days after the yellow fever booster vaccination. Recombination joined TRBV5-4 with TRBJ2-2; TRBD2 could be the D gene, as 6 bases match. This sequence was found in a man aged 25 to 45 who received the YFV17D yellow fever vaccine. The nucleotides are TGTGCCAGCAGCTGGGACTCGACCGGGGAGCTGTTTTTT. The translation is CASSWDSTGELFF. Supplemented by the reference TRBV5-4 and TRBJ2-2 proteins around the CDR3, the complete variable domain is ETGVTQSPTHLIKTRGQQVTLRCSSQSGHNTVSWYQQALGQGPQFIFQYYREEENGRGNFPPRFSGLQFPNYSSELNVNALELDDSALYLCASSWDSTGELFFGEGSRLTVL.